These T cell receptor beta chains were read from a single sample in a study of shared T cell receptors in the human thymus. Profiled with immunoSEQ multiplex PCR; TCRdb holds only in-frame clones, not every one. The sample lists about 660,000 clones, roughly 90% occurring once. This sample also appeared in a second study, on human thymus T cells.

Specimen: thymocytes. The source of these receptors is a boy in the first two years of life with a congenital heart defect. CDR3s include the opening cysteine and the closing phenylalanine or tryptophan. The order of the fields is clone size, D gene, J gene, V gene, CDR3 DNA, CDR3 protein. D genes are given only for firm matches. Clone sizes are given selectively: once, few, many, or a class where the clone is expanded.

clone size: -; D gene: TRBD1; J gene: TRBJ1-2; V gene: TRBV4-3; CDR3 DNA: TGCGCCAGCAGCCAAGGACTACAGGGGCCCGGTAACTATGGCTACACCTTC; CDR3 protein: CASSQGLQGPGNYGYTF
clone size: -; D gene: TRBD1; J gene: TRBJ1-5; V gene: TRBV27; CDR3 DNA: TGTGCCAGCAGTTTTTCCCCGGACAGGACGAGCAATCAGCCCCAGCATTTT; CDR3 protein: CASSFSPDRTSNQPQHF
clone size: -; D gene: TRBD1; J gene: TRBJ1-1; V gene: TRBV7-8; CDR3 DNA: TGTGCCAGCAGCCCGGGACAGCGGAACACTGAAGCTTTCTTT; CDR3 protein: CASSPGQRNTEAFF
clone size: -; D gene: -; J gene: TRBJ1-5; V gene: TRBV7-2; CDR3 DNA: TGTGCCAGCAGTTCCCAAGTACCGTCCGGGGAGGAAGATCAGCCCCAGCATTTT; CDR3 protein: CASSSQVPSGEEDQPQHF
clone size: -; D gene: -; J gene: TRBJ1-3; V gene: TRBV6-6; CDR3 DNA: TGTGCCAGCAGTTACTCGAGGTCTGGAAACACCATATATTTT; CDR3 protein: CASSYSRSGNTIYF
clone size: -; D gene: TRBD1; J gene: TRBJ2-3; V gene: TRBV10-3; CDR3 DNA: TGTGCCATCAGCCGGGACAGGGTGGGAACAGATACGCAGTATTTT; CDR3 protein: CAISRDRVGTDTQYF
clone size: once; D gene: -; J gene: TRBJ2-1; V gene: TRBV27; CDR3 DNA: TGTGCCAGCAGTTTTAGAGCGGATAATGAGCAGTTCTTC; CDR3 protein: CASSFRADNEQFF
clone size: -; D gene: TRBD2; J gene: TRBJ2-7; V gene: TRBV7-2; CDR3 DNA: TGTGCCAGCAGCTTAGACCATGGGACTAGCGTCTCCTACGAGCAGTACTTC; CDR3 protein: CASSLDHGTSVSYEQYF
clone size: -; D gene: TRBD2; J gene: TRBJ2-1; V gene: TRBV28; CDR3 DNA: TGTGCCAGCAGTTTCTCTAGCGGGAGGGCCAATGAGCAGTTCTTC; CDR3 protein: CASSFSSGRANEQFF
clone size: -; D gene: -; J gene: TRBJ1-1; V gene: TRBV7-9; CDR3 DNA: TGTGCCAGCTCGCGGCGGTCGGGACGTACGAGGGGGGGCACTGAAGCTTTCTTT; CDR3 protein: CASSRRSGRTRGGTEAFF
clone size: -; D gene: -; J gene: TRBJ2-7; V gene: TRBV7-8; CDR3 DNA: TGTGCCAGCAGCCCCCTACGACGGACACTCCTCTTTAGAAGCGAGCAGTACTTC; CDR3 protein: CASSPLRRTLLFRSEQYF
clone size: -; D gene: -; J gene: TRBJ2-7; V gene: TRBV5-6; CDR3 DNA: TGTGCCAGCAGCAAACAACAGGGAGTCGGCGAGCAGTACTTC; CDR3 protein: CASSKQQGVGEQYF
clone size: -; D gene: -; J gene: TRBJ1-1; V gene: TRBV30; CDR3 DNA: TGTGCCTGGAGTGTACCCAGGGACACTGAAGCTTTCTTT; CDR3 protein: CAWSVPRDTEAFF
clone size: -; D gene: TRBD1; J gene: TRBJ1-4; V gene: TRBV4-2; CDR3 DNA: TGTGCCAGCAGGAGGGGGCGGACTAATGAAAAACTGTTTTTT; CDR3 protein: CASRRGRTNEKLFF
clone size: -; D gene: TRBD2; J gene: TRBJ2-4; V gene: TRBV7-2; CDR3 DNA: TGTGCCAGCAGCCGCCTAACTAGCGGGAGTGATGGGTCCAAAAACATTCAGTACTTC; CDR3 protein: CASSRLTSGSDGSKNIQYF
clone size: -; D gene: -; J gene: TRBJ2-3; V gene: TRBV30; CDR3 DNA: TGTGCCTGGGGGCGGGGAGAGGGCACAGATACGCAGTATTTT; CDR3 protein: CAWGRGEGTDTQYF
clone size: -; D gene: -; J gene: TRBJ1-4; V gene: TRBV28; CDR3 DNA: TGTGCCAGCAGTTTCACTAGTCAGGGGTATCAGGAAAAACTGTTTTTT; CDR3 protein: CASSFTSQGYQEKLFF
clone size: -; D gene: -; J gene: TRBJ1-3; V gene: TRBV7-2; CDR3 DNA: TGTGCCAGCAGCTTAAACTTCTCTGGAAACACCATATATTTT; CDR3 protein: CASSLNFSGNTIYF
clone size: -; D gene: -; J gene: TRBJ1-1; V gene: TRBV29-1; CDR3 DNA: TGCAGCGTTACAGAGATGAACACTGAAGCTTTCTTT; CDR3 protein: CSVTEMNTEAFF
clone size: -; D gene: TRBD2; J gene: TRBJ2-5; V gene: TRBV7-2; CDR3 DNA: TGTGCCAGCAGCTTACCGGCAGCGGGAGAAGAGACCCAGTACTTC; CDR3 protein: CASSLPAAGEETQYF